The clone carrying this TCR beta chain was seen only once. Its target is not known. One junction end does not reproduce the germline sequence, and a read error may be involved. The germline V gene encodes CDR1 ENHRY and CDR2 SYGVKD. The CDR3 is made up of 14 amino acids. This sample was taken from a study of shared clonotypes between healthy human individuals. Study observations and caveats: Read depth was anticipated to influence clonotype sharing among donors.

All the donors were Caucasian adults who lived in Nashville, Tennessee. TCRdb's table, derived via immunoSEQ multiplex PCR, lists solely in-frame clones and lacks some. The sample has about 1.5 million clones, approximately 98% seen once. The sample comprised naive CD4+ T cells sorted from blood. This sample's subset: CD45RA+ positively selected. This sequence was found in a man aged 25-45 years in good health. This chain uses TRBV10-3 with TRBJ1-4; no clear D gene. For the CDR3, the DNA is TGTGCCAGCAGTCCCGGTGCAACTAATGAAAAACTGTTTTTT. Its translation: CASSPGATNEKLFF.